This T cell receptor beta chain was observed in a study of resident and recirculating memory T cells in vitiligo. Generated by immunoSEQ multiplex PCR, the TCRdb table keeps only in-frame clones and is missing some. The table lists 40,000 to 45,000 clones, 80% to 95% of them singletons. The origin of this receptor is a male donor with vitiligo. Sequenced input: blood.

Here the CDR3 DNA reads TGTGCCAGCCATGTCTTCGGCTCCTACGAGCAGTACTTC. Translating gives CASHVFGSYEQYF. The V gene is TRBV2, the J gene TRBJ2-7; D remains unclear. Between the trimmed V and J ends, which lost 8 bases and 0 bases, there was a span of 11 bases. Germline values: CDR1 SNHLY, CDR2 FYNNEI. The CDR3 is 13 residues long. Drawing the rest from reference TRBV2 and TRBJ2-7, the complete variable domain is EPEVTQTPSHQVTQMGQEVILRCVPISNHLYFYWYRQILGQKVEFLVSFYNNEISEKSEIFDDQFSVERPDGSNFTLKIRSTKLEDSAMYFCASHVFGSYEQYFGPGTRLTVT.